These 2 T cell receptor beta chains originate from one sample sequenced in a study of cytomegalovirus exposure and HLA in healthy donors. Amplification used 60 Vbeta primers and 13 Jbeta primers. Sequencing used immunoSEQ multiplex PCR; TCRdb keeps in-frame clones, though not all of them. The table lists under 200,000 clones. The sequenced material came from PBMCs. All receptors come from a man in his thirties or forties in good health and CMV-seronegative.

V and J are TRBV7-2 and TRBJ2-2, with D possibly matching TRBD2 (6 bases). Germline CDR1 reads SGHTA; CDR2 reads FQGNSA. Trimming stripped 2 bases from V and 1 base from J, with 11 bases between. The length of the CDR3 is 16 residues. CDR3 in amino acids: CASSLRGGVNTGELFF. CDR3 in DNA: TGTGCCAGCAGCTTAAGGGGCGGGGTGAACACCGGGGAGCTGTTTTTT.

With respect to this clone: The same CDR3 also results from other DNA sequences found in this sample. V and J are TRBV5-6 and TRBJ2-7; 8 bases align to TRBD2. This CDR3 has 14 residues. Germline lookup yields CDR1 SGHDT and CDR2 YYEEEE. Unmatched junction bases numbered 1, after V lost 1 base and J lost 1 base. The CDR3 bases are TGTGCCAGCAGCTTGACTAGCGGTTCCTACGAGCAGTACTTC. It encodes CASSLTSGSYEQYF.